The next 24 T cell receptor beta chains were all read from a single sample in a study of T-cell reconstitution after alpha-beta-depleted transplantation in children. The TCRbeta library was prepared with unique molecular identifiers. MiXCR, run by TCRdb on the PCR reads, gives a single entry per CDR3 protein. The sample lists some 200,000 distinct CDR3 sequences; roughly 8.3% were seen once. The sample consisted of PBMCs, mostly from graft donor cells, taken 360 days after TCRalphabeta/CD19-depleted stem cell transplant. The origin of the receptors is a male patient aged 2-10 years who had a stem cell transplant for acute myeloid leukemia, so the T cells may come from the graft donor.

In this sample, this clonotype turned up a few times. The V and J genes are TRBV5-1 and TRBJ1-1, with no clear D. The V and J ends lost 4 bases and 0 bases respectively, with 4 bases between them. The CDR3 sequence is 12 residues long. Germline loops: CDR1 SGHRS, CDR2 YFSETQ. The CDR3: CASSILNTEAFF. The CDR3 bases are TGCGCCAGCAGCATCCTGAACACTGAAGCTTTCTTT. The whole variable domain, filled in from reference TRBV5-1 and TRBJ1-1, reads KAGVTQTPRYLIKTRGQQVTLSCSPISGHRSVSWYQQTPGQGLQFLFEYFSETQRNKGNFPGRFSGRQFSNSRSEMNVSTLELGDSALYLCASSILNTEAFFGQGTRLTVV.

In its sample, this clonotype was seen many times. The chain is built from TRBV5-1 and TRBJ2-3; the match to TRBD1 covers 7 bases. CDR3 size: 14 residues. The V and J ends lost 2 bases and 3 bases, in that order; junction bases with no gene match: 3. The germline V gene encodes CDR1 SGHRS and CDR2 YFSETQ. CDR3 DNA: TGCGCCAGCAGCTTAGACAGGGTAACAGATACGCAGTATTTT. This translates into CASSLDRVTDTQYF.

The rearrangement links TRBV18 to TRBJ2-1; D ambiguous. The CDR3 consists of 15 residues. Trimming left V 3 bases short and J 3 bases short, with 12 bases between. Germline CDR1 KGHSH, CDR2 LQKENI. The CDR3 here is CASSPGEVLYNEQFF. In DNA, the CDR3 is TGTGCCAGCTCACCTGGAGAAGTACTCTACAATGAGCAGTTCTTC.

This clonotype was observed at least ten times. The V gene is TRBV9, the J gene TRBJ2-1, with 10 bases that match TRBD2. CDR1 and CDR2 (germline): SGDLS, YYNGEE. The CDR3 has 16 amino acids. V was pared by 0 bases and J by 5 bases, with 5 bases of the junction left unmatched. The CDR3 spells CASSVGQREGNNEQFF. The DNA of the CDR3 is TGTGCCAGCAGCGTAGGCCAGCGGGAGGGGAACAATGAGCAGTTCTTC.

This clonotype was seen only a few times. The gene calls are TRBV18 and TRBJ1-1, with no clear D. The CDR3 has 14 amino acids. In germline, CDR1 is KGHSH, CDR2 LQKENI. The V gene lost 5 bases and the J gene lost 1 base, with 11 bases spanning the gap. CDR3 region: CASSSSTANTEAFF. Here the CDR3 DNA reads TGTGCCAGCTCATCCAGTACAGCGAACACTGAAGCTTTCTTT.

The chain links TRBV29-1 to TRBJ2-6, with D maybe TRBD2 (7 bases). The germline V gene has CDR1 SQVTM and CDR2 ANQGSEA. This CDR3 has 16 residues. Trimming left V 2 bases short and J 8 bases short, with 19 bases between. The CDR3 coding sequence is TGCAGCGTTGAACGTGGGGGGGGCAGTAAGACCAACGTCCTGACTTTC. Its protein is CSVERGGGSKTNVLTF.

About this clonotype itself: Given a much more abundant clone one base away, this may be a read error. V usage is TRBV7-2 and J usage is TRBJ2-3; TRBD2 matches at 12 bases. Germline loops: CDR1 SGHTA, CDR2 FQGNSA. This CDR3 is 14 amino acids long. CDR3 nucleotide sequence: TGTGTCAGCAGCCCCGGACTAGCGGGGGATACGCAGTATTTT. Protein sequence: CVSSPGLAGDTQYF.

This clonotype was seen ten or more times. The chain is built from TRBV6-2 or TRBV6-3 and TRBJ2-1, with 10 bases lining up with TRBD2. Germline CDR1 reads MNHEY; CDR2 reads SVGEGT. The CDR3 covers 17 residues. J gave up 0 bases and V 7 bases, and 9 bases lay outside the gene matches. CDR3 sequence (DNA): TGTGCCAGCACCCTCACGGGACTAGCGAGCTCCTACAATGAGCAGTTCTTC. Translated: CASTLTGLASSYNEQFF.

The genes are TRBV7-2 and TRBJ2-5; maybe TRBD1 (5 bases). From germline, CDR1 is SGHTA and CDR2 FQGNSA. The CDR3 loop spans 13 amino acids. Trimming cost V 5 bases and J 5 bases, with 12 bases left between them. CDR3 region: CASSLRGSETQYF. CDR3 sequence (DNA): TGTGCCAGCAGCCTTAGGGGTTCGGAGACCCAGTACTTC. The whole variable domain, filled in from reference TRBV7-2 and TRBJ2-5, reads GAGVSQSPSNKVTEKGKDVELRCDPISGHTALYWYRQSLGQGLEFLIYFQGNSAPDKSGLPSDRFSAERTGGSVSTLTIQRTQQEDSAVYLCASSLRGSETQYFGPGTRLLVL.

The chain employs TRBV19 and TRBJ2-4, with a weak D call TRBD1 (6 bases). The V end was cut by 7 bases, the J end by 2 bases, with 12 bases between. The CDR3 covers 14 residues. CDR1 is LNHDA and CDR2 is SQIVND in the germline V gene (reference sequence). CDR3 amino acids: CASTETGPKNIQYF. The CDR3 DNA follows: TGTGCCAGTACCGAAACAGGGCCCAAAAACATTCAGTACTTC.

This clonotype was observed at least ten times. The chain recombines TRBV5-1 with TRBJ2-5, with TRBD1 identical over 9 bases. Trimming cost V 7 bases and J 5 bases; bases outside gene matches: 12. The CDR3 consists of 15 residues. Germline V lookup: CDR1 SGHRS, CDR2 YFSETQ. The CDR3 region is CASGAGDRDGETQYF. The CDR3 nucleotides read TGCGCCAGCGGGGCCGGGGACAGGGATGGCGAGACCCAGTACTTC.

This clonotype was observed at least ten times. The genes are TRBV20-1 and TRBJ1-1; 7 bases align to TRBD1. Per germline, CDR1 DFQATT and CDR2 SNEGSKA (reference sequence). The CDR3 has 13 residues. V was clipped by 4 bases and J by 6 bases; unmatched bases: 8. The CDR3 DNA sequence: TGCAGTGCTATTAGACAGGGAGGGGCTGAAGCTTTCTTT. Its translation is CSAIRQGGAEAFF.

This clonotype came up many times. The rearrangement links TRBV29-1 to TRBJ2-5; 8 bases map to TRBD1. V gave up 1 base and J gave up 1 base; unmatched junction bases: 8. The CDR3 is 16 residues long. Germline V gives CDR1 SQVTM, CDR2 ANQGSEA. The CDR3 nucleotides are TGCAGCGTTGAAGTTTCCCCTGGACAGGGCCAAGAGACCCAGTACTTC. It yields the protein CSVEVSPGQGQETQYF.

The J gene is TRBJ1-2, the V gene TRBV14; D is unclear. Trimming stripped 1 base from V and 6 bases from J, with 12 bases between. Germline CDR1 reads SGHDN; CDR2 reads FVKESK. The CDR3 extends over 14 amino acids. DNA for the CDR3: TGTGCCAGCAGCCAAGCGAGAATCTCTCATGGCTACACCTTC. It translates to CASSQARISHGYTF.

This clonotype appeared a few times. The chain carries TRBV20-1 and TRBJ1-4, with unresolved D. This CDR3 has 12 residues. Germline V gene data show CDR1 as DFQATT and CDR2 as SNEGSKA (reference sequence). With 1 base removed from V and 8 bases from J, the gap between germline ends came to 8 bases. DNA of the CDR3: TGCAGTGCTAGAGGGGTAGGCGAAAAACTGTTTTTT. Translated: CSARGVGEKLFF.

The chain links TRBV12-3 or TRBV12-4 to TRBJ1-1, with a weak D call TRBD1 (5 bases). V dropped 3 bases and J dropped 6 bases, with 14 bases sitting between them. The length of the CDR3 is 14 residues. CDR3: CASSFGQGLSEAFF. CDR3 nucleotides: TGTGCCAGCAGTTTTGGGCAGGGTCTCTCTGAAGCTTTCTTT.

This clonotype has a handful of counts. CDR3 sequence (DNA): TGCAGTGCTCGGAGGGTGGCACGGGTTTATGGCTACACCTTC. It translates to CSARRVARVYGYTF. V is TRBV20-1 and J is TRBJ1-2; D call uncertain. Germline lookup yields CDR1 DFQATT and CDR2 SNEGSKA (reference sequence). Trimming removed 5 bases from V and 5 bases from J, with 18 bases in between. CDR3 length equals 14 residues.

The sample holds many counts of this clonotype. V gene TRBV5-1 combines with J gene TRBJ2-1; D not certain. The germline gives CDR1 SGHRS, CDR2 YFSETQ. The length of the CDR3 is 16 residues. The V and J ends lost 0 bases and 0 bases respectively, with 10 bases between them. The CDR3 protein is CASSLEGTSSYNEQFF. The CDR3 DNA sequence: TGCGCCAGCAGCTTGGAGGGCACCAGCTCCTACAATGAGCAGTTCTTC.

As DNA, the CDR3 is TGTGCCAGCAGCTTGGATGGTCAGGGGTTTCAGCCCCAGCATTTT. Translation: CASSLDGQGFQPQHF. This rearrangement joins TRBV5-5 to TRBJ1-5, with D tentatively TRBD1 (6 bases). Germline values: CDR1 SGHKS, CDR2 YYEKEE (reference sequence). Trimming removed 0 bases from V and 6 bases from J, with 13 bases in between. CDR3 length: 15 residues.

This clonotype was detected a few times. The chain combines TRBV5-1 with TRBJ1-5; D ambiguous. V was clipped by 1 base and J by 5 bases, with 25 bases between them. Germline assignment: CDR1 SGHRS and CDR2 YFSETQ. The CDR3 totals 19 residues. CDR3 amino acids: CASSLSRMVRHGVDQPQHF. DNA of the CDR3: TGCGCCAGCAGCTTGTCGCGAATGGTCCGCCACGGGGTCGATCAGCCCCAGCATTTT.

This clonotype was found many times. This rearrangement joins TRBV7-3 to TRBJ2-5; 8 nucleotides align to TRBD1. This CDR3 region has 14 residues. Trimming removed 5 bases from V and 5 bases from J; junction bases left unmatched: 7. The germline V gene has CDR1 SGHTA and CDR2 FQGTGA. The CDR3 DNA reads as TGTGCCAGCAGCCGACAGGGGAGATTGGAGACCCAGTACTTC. Amino acid sequence: CASSRQGRLETQYF.

This clonotype was counted many times. The chain has TRBV12-3 or TRBV12-4 and TRBJ2-5; 7 nucleotides align to TRBD1. The CDR3 is 14 amino acids. Trimming at V came to 6 bases and at J to 0 bases, leaving 4 bases not matched to a gene. The CDR3 DNA is TGTGCCAGCAGCCTGGGGACAGACCAAGAGACCCAGTACTTC. Amino acid sequence: CASSLGTDQETQYF.

This clonotype showed up just a few times. This chain joins TRBV5-5 and TRBJ2-4, with a tentative D call TRBD1 (6 bases). The V gene's germline CDR1 is SGHKS and CDR2 YYEKEE (reference sequence). The CDR3 totals 15 residues. V was cut by 3 bases and J by 3 bases, with 13 bases left in between. The CDR3 DNA follows: TGTGCCAGCAGCTCCCCGAGGACAGACAAAAACATTCAGTACTTC. Translated: CASSSPRTDKNIQYF.

This clonotype was recorded at least ten times. The rearrangement links TRBV5-1 to TRBJ2-1, with D possibly being TRBD1 (5 bases). V was cut by 0 bases and J by 3 bases, with 7 bases left in between. Germline V gives CDR1 SGHRS, CDR2 YFSETQ. The CDR3 is 14 amino acids. CDR3: CASSLADSYNEQFF. In DNA, the CDR3 is TGCGCCAGCAGCTTGGCTGACAGCTACAATGAGCAGTTCTTC. The full variable domain, completed using reference TRBV5-1 and TRBJ2-1, is KAGVTQTPRYLIKTRGQQVTLSCSPISGHRSVSWYQQTPGQGLQFLFEYFSETQRNKGNFPGRFSGRQFSNSRSEMNVSTLELGDSALYLCASSLADSYNEQFFGPGTRLTVL.